The 19 T cell receptor beta chains below come from one sample, sequenced in a study of T cells expressing NK-cell markers. For each CDR3 protein, TCRdb gives one entry from its re-call of the 5' RACE reads, without DNA. Its clone listing holds 300,000 to 450,000 distinct CDR3 sequences. The sequenced sample consisted of blood T cells: a sorted CD56 or NKG2C T cell subset, CD4+ or CD8+ T cells, or bulk PBMC T cells (not recorded which). All receptors derive from a man aged 18 to 70 in good health.

The chain recombines TRBV5-1 with TRBJ2-7; the D call from TCRdb, TRBD1, cannot be confirmed without DNA. This CDR3 has 17 amino acids. CDR1 is SGHRS and CDR2 is YFSETQ in the germline V gene. This CDR3 reads CASSLGTAPQGSYEQYF.

The CDR3 spells CASSLVRLAGGLGTDTQYF. The genes are TRBV11-2 and TRBJ2-3; without DNA, the TCRdb call of TRBD2 cannot be checked. CDR1 and CDR2 (germline): SGHAT, FQNNGV. The CDR3 totals 19 residues.

The chain carries TRBV6-6 and TRBJ2-1. The CDR3 covers 13 residues. CDR1 is MNHNY, CDR2 SVGAGI, per germline (reference sequence). CDR3 residues: CASNPTPTGMQFF.

The chain combines TRBV7-9 with TRBJ1-2. The CDR3 is made up of 16 amino acids. CDR1 SEHNR and CDR2 FQNEAQ come from the germline V gene (reference sequence). CDR3 region: CASSLEAAGGSYGYTF.

The chain uses TRBV30 and TRBJ2-3; TCRdb's D call, TRBD1, is unchecked because there is no DNA. CDR1 and CDR2 (germline): GTSNPN, SVGIG (reference sequence). This CDR3 contains 13 residues. The CDR3 here is CAWSVGGQRTQYF.

The chain is built from TRBV5-1 and TRBJ2-4; TCRdb proposes TRBD1, but this gene call is untestable without DNA. The CDR3 length is 14 residues. The germline gives CDR1 SGHRS, CDR2 YFSETQ. CDR3 protein: CASKGGGDGDIQYF.

The gene calls are TRBV12-3 or TRBV12-4 and TRBJ2-4; the D gene TCRdb calls, TRBD1, cannot be checked with no DNA. The CDR3 consists of 19 residues. This CDR3 is CASSPTRDRGRIAKNIQYF.

J is TRBJ2-3 and V is TRBV15; TCRdb's D call of TRBD2 is untestable without DNA. The CDR3 loop spans 13 amino acids. Germline lookup yields CDR1 LNHNV and CDR2 YYDKDF (reference sequence). CDR3 sequence: CATSKGPRDTQYF.

The chain links TRBV7-3 to TRBJ2-1; TCRdb names TRBD2, which stays unverified in the absence of DNA. The CDR3 is 17 residues long. CDR1 is SGHTA, CDR2 FQGTGA, per germline. The CDR3: CASSLTGGSSGYNEQFF.

The chain employs TRBV6-4 and TRBJ2-3. Per germline, CDR1 MRHNA and CDR2 SNTAGT. The CDR3 loop spans 13 amino acids. CDR3 in amino acids: CASSDSWNAAQYF.

The chain combines TRBV20-1 with TRBJ1-2; as DNA is missing, the TRBD1 call by TCRdb cannot be tested. The CDR3 extends over 15 amino acids. Looked up from germline, CDR1 is DFQATT and CDR2 is SNEGSKA (reference sequence). CDR3 loop: CSARASGTYNYGYTF.

The rearrangement links TRBV2 to TRBJ1-2; TCRdb gives TRBD1 as the D gene, but with no DNA this cannot be confirmed. The CDR3 is made up of 14 amino acids. CDR1 SNHLY and CDR2 FYNNEI come from the germline V gene. The CDR3 sequence: CASSSQQGYYGYTF.

This chain uses TRBV24-1 with TRBJ2-7. This CDR3 spans 12 amino acids. Germline V gives CDR1 KGHDR, CDR2 SFDVKD. CDR3 sequence reads: CATSDSLDEQYF.

The chain uses TRBV7-2 and TRBJ1-3; no DNA is available, so the TRBD1 call from TCRdb remains unchecked. The CDR3 loop spans 17 amino acids. Germline V gene lookup returns CDR1 SGHTA and CDR2 FQGNSA. The CDR3 loop is CASSLALQGRTGNTIYF.

The chain is built from TRBV6-2 or TRBV6-3 and TRBJ2-1; TCRdb designates TRBD2, a call that cannot be tested without DNA. In germline, CDR1 is MNHEY, CDR2 SVGEGT. This CDR3 spans 20 amino acids. The CDR3 loop reads CASSSFLAGLSSSSYNEQFF.

The chain combines TRBV29-1 with TRBJ1-1; TCRdb reports TRBD1, a call that lacks DNA to check it against. Germline lookup yields CDR1 SQVTM and CDR2 ANQGSEA. The CDR3 covers 14 residues. CDR3 region: CSAIRDRLNTEAFF.

The gene calls are TRBV6-5 and TRBJ1-5; TCRdb calls TRBD1, which cannot be checked without DNA. Germline V CDR1 and CDR2: MNHEY, SVGAGI. The CDR3 covers 15 residues. The CDR3 here is CASSRQGASNQPQHF.

This rearrangement joins TRBV20-1 to TRBJ1-5; the D call from TCRdb, TRBD1, cannot be confirmed without DNA. The CDR3 contains 16 residues. Germline CDR1 and CDR2: DFQATT and SNEGSKA (reference sequence). CDR3 in amino acids: CSARDVAQLLNQPQHF.

The gene calls are TRBV15 and TRBJ1-2. Germline CDR1 is LNHNV and CDR2 is YYDKDF (reference sequence). The CDR3 runs to 14 residues. The CDR3 protein is CATSRDWRKDGYTF.